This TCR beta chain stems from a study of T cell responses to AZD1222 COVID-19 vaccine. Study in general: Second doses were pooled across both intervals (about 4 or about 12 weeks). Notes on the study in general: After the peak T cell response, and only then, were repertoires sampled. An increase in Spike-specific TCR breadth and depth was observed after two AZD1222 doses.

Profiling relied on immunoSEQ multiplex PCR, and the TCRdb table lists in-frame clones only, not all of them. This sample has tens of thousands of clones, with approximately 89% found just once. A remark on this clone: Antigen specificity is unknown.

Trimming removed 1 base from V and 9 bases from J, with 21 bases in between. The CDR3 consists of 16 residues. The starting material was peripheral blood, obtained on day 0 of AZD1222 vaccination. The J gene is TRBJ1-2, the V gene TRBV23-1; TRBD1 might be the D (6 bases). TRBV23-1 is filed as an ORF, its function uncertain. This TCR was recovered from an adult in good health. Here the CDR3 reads CASSQFPPGTPPRYTF. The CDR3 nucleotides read TGCGCCAGCAGTCAATTCCCCCCCGGGACACCGCCACGCTACACCTTC.